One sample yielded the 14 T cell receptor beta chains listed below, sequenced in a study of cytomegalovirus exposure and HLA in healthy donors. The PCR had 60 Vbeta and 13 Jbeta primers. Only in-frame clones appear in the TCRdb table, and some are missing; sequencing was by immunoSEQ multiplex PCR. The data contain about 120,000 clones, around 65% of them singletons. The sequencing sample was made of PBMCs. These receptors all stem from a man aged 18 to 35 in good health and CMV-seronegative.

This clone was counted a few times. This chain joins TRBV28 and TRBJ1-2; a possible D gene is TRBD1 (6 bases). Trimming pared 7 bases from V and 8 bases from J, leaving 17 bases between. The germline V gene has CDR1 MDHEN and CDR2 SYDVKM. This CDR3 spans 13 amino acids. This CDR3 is CASTSLDRRGYTF. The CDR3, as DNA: TGTGCCAGCACCTCACTCGACAGGCGGGGCTACACCTTC.

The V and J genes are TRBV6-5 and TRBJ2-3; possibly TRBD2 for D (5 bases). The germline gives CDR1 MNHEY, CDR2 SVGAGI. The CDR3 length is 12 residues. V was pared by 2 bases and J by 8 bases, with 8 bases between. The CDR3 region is CASSYGLGTQYF. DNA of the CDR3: TGTGCCAGCAGTTACGGACTGGGTACGCAGTATTTT.

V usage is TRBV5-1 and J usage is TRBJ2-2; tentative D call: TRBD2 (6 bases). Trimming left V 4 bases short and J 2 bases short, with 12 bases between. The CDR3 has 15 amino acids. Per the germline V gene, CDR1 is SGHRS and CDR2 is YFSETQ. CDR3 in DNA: TGCGCCAGCAGCGGTATGCGGGAAAACACCGGGGAGCTGTTTTTT. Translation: CASSGMRENTGELFF. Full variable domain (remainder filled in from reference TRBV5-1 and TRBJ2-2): KAGVTQTPRYLIKTRGQQVTLSCSPISGHRSVSWYQQTPGQGLQFLFEYFSETQRNKGNFPGRFSGRQFSNSRSEMNVSTLELGDSALYLCASSGMRENTGELFFGEGSRLTVL.

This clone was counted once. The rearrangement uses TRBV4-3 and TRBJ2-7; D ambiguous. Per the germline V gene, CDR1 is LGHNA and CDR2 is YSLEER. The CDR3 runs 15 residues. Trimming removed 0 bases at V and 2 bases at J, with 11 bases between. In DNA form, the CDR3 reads TGCGCCAGCAGCCAAGATTCGCCTAGAGCCTACGAGCAGTACTTC. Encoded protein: CASSQDSPRAYEQYF.

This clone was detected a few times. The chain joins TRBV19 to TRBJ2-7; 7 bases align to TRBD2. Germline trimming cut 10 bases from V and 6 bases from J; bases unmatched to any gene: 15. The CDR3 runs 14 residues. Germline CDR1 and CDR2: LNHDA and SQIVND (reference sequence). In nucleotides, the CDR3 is TGTGCCACCCACCCGAGCGGGGCCCCCGGCGAGCAGTACTTC. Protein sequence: CATHPSGAPGEQYF.

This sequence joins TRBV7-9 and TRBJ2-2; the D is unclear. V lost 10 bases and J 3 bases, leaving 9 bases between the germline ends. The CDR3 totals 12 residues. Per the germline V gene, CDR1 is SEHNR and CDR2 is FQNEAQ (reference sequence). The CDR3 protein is CAKNSDTGELFF. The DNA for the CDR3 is TGTGCCAAAAATTCCGACACCGGGGAGCTGTTTTTT.

This CDR3 is CASSVESLWTPYNEQFF. The CDR3 bases are TGTGCCAGCAGCGTAGAGTCGCTATGGACACCCTACAATGAGCAGTTCTTC. The V gene is TRBV9, the J gene TRBJ2-1; a possible D gene is TRBD1 (5 bases). CDR1 and CDR2 (germline): SGDLS, YYNGEE. CDR3 length equals 17 residues. The germline V and J ends were trimmed by 0 bases and 2 bases, with 15 bases remaining between them. Full variable domain (outside the CDR3, taken from reference TRBV9 and TRBJ2-1): DSGVTQTPKHLITATGQRVTLRCSPRSGDLSVYWYQQSLDQGLQFLIQYYNGEERAKGNILERFSAQQFPDLHSELNLSSLELGDSALYFCASSVESLWTPYNEQFFGPGTRLTVL.

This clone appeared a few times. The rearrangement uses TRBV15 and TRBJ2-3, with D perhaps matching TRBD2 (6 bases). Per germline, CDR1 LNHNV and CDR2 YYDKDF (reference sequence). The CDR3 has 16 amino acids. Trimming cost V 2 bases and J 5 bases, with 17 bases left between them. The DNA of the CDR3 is TGTGCCACCAGCAGACACCGGGGGACCCTCTTAGATACGCAGTATTTT. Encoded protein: CATSRHRGTLLDTQYF.

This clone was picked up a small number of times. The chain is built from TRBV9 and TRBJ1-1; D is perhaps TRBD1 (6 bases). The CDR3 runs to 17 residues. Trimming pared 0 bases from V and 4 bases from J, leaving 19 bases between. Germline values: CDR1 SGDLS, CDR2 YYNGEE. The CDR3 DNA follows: TGTGCCAGCAGCGTAGACCCGCCCGGGGGGGCGGCCACTGAAGCTTTCTTT. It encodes CASSVDPPGGAATEAFF.

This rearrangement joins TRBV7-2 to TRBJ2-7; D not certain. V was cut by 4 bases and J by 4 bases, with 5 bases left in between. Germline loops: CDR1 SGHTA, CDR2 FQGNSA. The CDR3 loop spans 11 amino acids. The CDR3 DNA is TGTGCCAGCAGCTCCATGTACGAGCAGTACTTC. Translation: CASSSMYEQYF.

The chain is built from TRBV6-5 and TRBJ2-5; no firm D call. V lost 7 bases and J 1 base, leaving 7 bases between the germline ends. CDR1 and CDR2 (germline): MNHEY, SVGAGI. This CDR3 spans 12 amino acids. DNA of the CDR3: TGTGCCAGCACCCTAGGCCAAGAGACCCAGTACTTC. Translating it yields CASTLGQETQYF.

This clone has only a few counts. The CDR3 DNA reads TGTGCCAGCAGCCGGTCGGAAGAGGATTCGAACATTCAGTACTTC. Protein product: CASSRSEEDSNIQYF. The V and J genes are TRBV5-4 and TRBJ2-4; no reliable D call. Germline-derived CDR1 and CDR2 are SGHNT and YYREEE (reference sequence). This CDR3 region has 15 residues. V lost 4 bases to trimming and J lost 7 bases, with 18 bases between them.

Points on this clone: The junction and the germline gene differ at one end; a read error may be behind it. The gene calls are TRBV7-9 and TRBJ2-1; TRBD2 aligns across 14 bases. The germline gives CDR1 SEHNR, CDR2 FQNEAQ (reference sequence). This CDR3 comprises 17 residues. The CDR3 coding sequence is TGTTCCAGCAGAGGACTAGCGGGAGGTTTCTCCTACAATGAGCAGTTCTTC. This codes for CSSRGLAGGFSYNEQFF.

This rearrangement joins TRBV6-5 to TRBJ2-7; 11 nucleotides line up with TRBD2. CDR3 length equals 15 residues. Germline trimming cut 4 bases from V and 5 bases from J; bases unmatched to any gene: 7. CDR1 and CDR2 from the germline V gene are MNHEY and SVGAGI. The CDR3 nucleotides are TGTGCCAGCAGTTTGACAATAGCGGGAGGGAACGAGCAGTACTTC. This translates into CASSLTIAGGNEQYF.